The 14 T cell receptor beta chains listed next were all sequenced from one sample in a study of blood T cell repertoires in COVID-19. Repertoires were generated with immunoSEQ multiplex PCR, while TCRdb's copy carries only in-frame clones and drops some. The repertoire has a few hundred thousand clones, more than 70% of them found once; the top ten carry more than 9%. The specimen sequenced was peripheral blood. These receptors all come from a woman aged 25 to 39 with COVID-19, enrolled during active disease.

This chain links TRBV24-1 with TRBJ2-3; tentatively, D is TRBD2 (5 bases). Germline V gene sequence: CDR1 KGHDR, CDR2 SFDVKD. V was clipped by 5 bases and J by 0 bases, with 5 bases between them. The CDR3 is made up of 13 amino acids. CDR3 nucleotide sequence: TGTGCCACCAGTGGGACTAGCACAGATACGCAGTATTTT. As protein: CATSGTSTDTQYF.

V is TRBV27 and J is TRBJ2-1, with D possibly matching TRBD2 (5 bases). The germline gives CDR1 MNHEY, CDR2 SMNVEV (reference sequence). CDR3 length equals 14 residues. Trimming pared 2 bases from V and 2 bases from J, leaving 7 bases between. This CDR3 is CASSLRGTYNEQFF. Written as DNA, the CDR3 is TGTGCCAGCAGTTTACGAGGGACCTACAATGAGCAGTTCTTC.

The chain recombines TRBV18 with TRBJ2-1, with D possibly being TRBD1 (5 bases). Germline V lookup: CDR1 KGHSH, CDR2 LQKENI. CDR3 size: 13 residues. V was shortened by 3 bases and J by 8 bases, with 11 bases between the two germline ends. CDR3 sequence: CASSPPGFDEQFF. In DNA form, the CDR3 reads TGTGCCAGCTCACCTCCAGGGTTCGATGAGCAGTTCTTC. The full variable domain, completed using reference TRBV18 and TRBJ2-1, is NAGVMQNPRHLVRRRGQEARLRCSPMKGHSHVYWYRQLPEEGLKFMVYLQKENIIDESGMPKERFSAEFPKEGPSILRIQQVVRGDSAAYFCASSPPGFDEQFFGPGTRLTVL.

CDR3 in DNA: TGTGCCACCAGACCTCCGGGGAGATTCGACGAGCAGTACTTC. Residues: CATRPPGRFDEQYF. The V call is TRBV15, the J call TRBJ2-7; weak D call: TRBD2 (5 bases). V shed 6 bases and J shed 5 bases, with 17 bases lying between them. Germline-derived CDR1 and CDR2 are LNHNV and YYDKDF (reference sequence). The CDR3 has 14 residues.

This chain uses TRBV6-2 or TRBV6-3 with TRBJ2-2; possible D gene TRBD2, 6 bases. V was trimmed by 6 bases and J by 1 base, leaving 15 bases between them. Germline V gene lookup returns CDR1 MNHEY and CDR2 SVGEGT. The CDR3 loop spans 16 amino acids. The CDR3 protein is CASSRLGSKNTGELFF. Written as DNA, the CDR3 is TGTGCCAGCAGCCGTCTCGGGAGTAAGAACACCGGGGAGCTGTTTTTT.

This sequence joins TRBV10-2 and TRBJ2-2; D uncertain. CDR1 and CDR2 from the germline V gene are WSHSY and SAAADI. Trimming left V 7 bases short and J 0 bases short, with 9 bases between. The CDR3 loop spans 14 amino acids. The CDR3 bases are TGCGCCAGCATTGTCCGGGCGAACACCGGGGAGCTGTTTTTT. This sequence encodes CASIVRANTGELFF.

CDR3 sequence (DNA): TGCGCCAGCAGCTTGGGCCTTCTCGAGAGCTCCTACAATGAGCAGTTCTTC. Protein sequence: CASSLGLLESSYNEQFF. The chain carries TRBV5-1 and TRBJ2-1, with D unresolved. Between the trimmed V and J ends, which lost 0 bases and 0 bases, there was a span of 13 bases. Germline V gene lookup returns CDR1 SGHRS and CDR2 YFSETQ. This CDR3 region has 17 residues.

V and J are TRBV27 and TRBJ2-3, with 9 positions matching TRBD1. This CDR3 comprises 14 residues. The germline gives CDR1 MNHEY, CDR2 SMNVEV (reference sequence). Losses at the gene ends were 4 bases for V and 4 bases for J; bases not matched to a gene: 3. The CDR3 nucleotides read TGTGCCAGCAGTTGGGGACAGGGACCAGATACGCAGTATTTT. It encodes CASSWGQGPDTQYF.

The V call is TRBV28, the J call TRBJ2-1, with 14 bases that match TRBD2. This CDR3 region has 17 residues. The V segment lost 2 bases and the J segment 10 bases; nucleotides outside the gene matches: 10. The germline V gene has CDR1 MDHEN and CDR2 SYDVKM. DNA of the CDR3: TGTGCCAGCAGTTTAGTAAGACTAGCGGGAGGGCCAAGGGAGCAGTTCTTC. Amino acids: CASSLVRLAGGPREQFF.

This clone was detected ten times or more. The chain has TRBV2 and TRBJ2-2; the D gene is possibly TRBD1 (6 bases). The CDR3 extends over 13 amino acids. Per the germline V gene, CDR1 is SNHLY and CDR2 is FYNNEI. Trimming shortened V by 7 bases and J by 1 base, and 7 bases separated the two germline ends. CDR3 DNA: TGTGCCAGCAACAGGGAGAACACCGGGGAGCTGTTTTTT. Its protein product is CASNRENTGELFF. The whole variable domain, filled in from reference TRBV2 and TRBJ2-2, reads EPEVTQTPSHQVTQMGQEVILRCVPISNHLYFYWYRQILGQKVEFLVSFYNNEISEKSEIFDDQFSVERPDGSNFTLKIRSTKLEDSAMYFCASNRENTGELFFGEGSRLTVL.

This chain uses TRBV15 with TRBJ1-5; D remains unclear. The CDR3 length is 14 residues. Trimming pared 1 base from V and 3 bases from J, leaving 7 bases between. Per the germline V gene, CDR1 is LNHNV and CDR2 is YYDKDF (reference sequence). The CDR3 coding sequence is TGTGCCACCAGCAGAGGACTATTCAATCAGCCCCAGCATTTT. It specifies CATSRGLFNQPQHF.

The chain couples TRBV4-1 to TRBJ1-2; D gene ambiguous. Deletions cut 0 bases from V and 0 bases from J, with 5 bases between. The CDR3 has 14 residues. Germline values: CDR1 MGHRA, CDR2 YSYEKL. Here the CDR3 reads CASSQDSANYGYTF. CDR3 in DNA: TGCGCCAGCAGCCAAGATTCGGCTAACTATGGCTACACCTTC.

The V and J genes are TRBV3-1 (or the pseudogene TRBV3-2) and TRBJ2-7; 10 nucleotides line up with TRBD1. The V gene's germline CDR1 is LGHDT and CDR2 YNNKEL (reference sequence). The CDR3 has 14 amino acids. V gave up 5 bases and J gave up 6 bases; unmatched junction bases: 7. The CDR3 sequence: CASSYGTGDREQYF. In nucleotides, the CDR3 is TGTGCCAGCAGCTATGGGACAGGGGACCGCGAGCAGTACTTC.

This chain joins TRBV20-1 and TRBJ2-1, with D tentatively TRBD1 (6 bases). This CDR3 contains 11 residues. V was pared by 6 bases and J by 10 bases, with 13 bases between. The V gene's germline CDR1 is DFQATT and CDR2 SNEGSKA (reference sequence). The CDR3: CSAPLRGEQFF. For the CDR3, the DNA is TGCAGTGCACCCCTAAGGGGGGAGCAGTTCTTC.